This T cell receptor beta chain derives from a study of blood T cell repertoires in COVID-19. Sequencing used immunoSEQ multiplex PCR; TCRdb keeps in-frame clones, though not all of them. The sample lists approximately 250,000 clones; about 88% were seen once. From germline, CDR1 is MDHEN and CDR2 SYDVKM. V shed 9 bases and J 10 bases; nucleotides not matched to a gene: 13. CDR3 length: 14 residues. Sequencing used peripheral blood. The chain employs TRBV28 and TRBJ1-4; TRBD1 aligns across 8 bases. This TCR was sampled from a woman aged 55-70 years with COVID-19, enrolled during active disease. CDR3 loop: CASYPGGVRPKLFF. CDR3 nucleotide sequence: TGTGCCAGTTACCCAGGGGGCGTGAGACCAAAACTGTTTTTT.